The 29 T cell receptor beta chains in this list originate from one sample, sequenced in a study of follicular helper T cells after annual influenza vaccination. The time point was: 2015-2016 season, 7 days after influenza vaccination. Using immunoSEQ multiplex PCR, the repertoire was profiled, and TCRdb retains in-frame clones only, with some absent. This sample has 700 to 850 clones, with 70% to 85% found just once. The sample here was CXCR5+ CD38+ circulating T follicular helper cells from blood, taken 7 days after influenza vaccination. Subset noted: circulating Tfh, non-naive CD4+CXCR5+PD-1+ (ICOS+CD38+ or ICOS-CD38-). These receptors all stem from an adult who received the influenza vaccine.

This chain's CDR3 is CASSQMSSGNTIYF. DNA of the CDR3: TGTGCCAGCTCACAGATGAGCTCTGGAAACACCATATATTTT. The rearrangement links TRBV6-1 to TRBJ1-3; D is undetermined. Germline CDR1 reads MNHNS; CDR2 reads SASEGT. The CDR3 has 14 residues. Trimming took 8 bases from V and 0 from J, leaving 11 bases between them.

The chain couples TRBV7-3 to TRBJ1-2, with 9 bases matching TRBD1. In germline, CDR1 is SGHTA, CDR2 FQGTGA. V lost 4 bases to trimming and J lost 8 bases; unmatched junction nucleotides: 8. The CDR3 runs to 14 residues. CDR3 bases: TGTGCCAGCAGCTCGGACAGGGGAAGGGAGGGCTACACCTTC. Translating gives CASSSDRGREGYTF. The variable domain in full, with the rest retrieved from reference TRBV7-3 and TRBJ1-2, is GAGVSQTPSNKVTEKGKYVELRCDPISGHTALYWYRQSLGQGPEFLIYFQGTGAADDSGLPNDRFFAVRPEGSVSTLKIQRTERGDSAVYLCASSSDRGREGYTFGSGTRLTVV.

This clone has just a few counts. The chain joins TRBV18 to TRBJ2-7; D gene ambiguous. CDR1 and CDR2 from the germline V gene are KGHSH and LQKENI. This CDR3 is built from 12 residues. V was clipped by 3 bases and J by 4 bases, with 7 bases between them. The CDR3 loop is CASSPDQYEQYF. The CDR3, as DNA: TGTGCCAGCTCACCGGACCAGTACGAGCAGTACTTC. The variable domain in full, completed from reference TRBV18 and TRBJ2-7, reads NAGVMQNPRHLVRRRGQEARLRCSPMKGHSHVYWYRQLPEEGLKFMVYLQKENIIDESGMPKERFSAEFPKEGPSILRIQQVVRGDSAAYFCASSPDQYEQYFGPGTRLTVT.

The chain combines TRBV29-1 with TRBJ1-2; 7 bases match TRBD1. The V gene's germline CDR1 is SQVTM and CDR2 ANQGSEA. Trimming removed 6 bases from V and 8 bases from J; junction bases left unmatched: 3. CDR3 length: 10 amino acids. CDR3 nucleotide sequence: TGCAGCGTCACAGGGGAAGGCTACACCTTC. Its translation is CSVTGEGYTF.

The CDR3 reads CARQTGISNQPQHF. The CDR3 nucleotides are TGTGCCAGACAGACAGGGATTAGCAATCAGCCCCAGCATTTT. The V call is TRBV19, the J call TRBJ1-5; 7 nucleotides match TRBD1. This CDR3 comprises 14 residues. CDR1 and CDR2 from the germline V gene are LNHDA and SQIVND (reference sequence). V lost 9 bases and J lost 0; bases outside the gene matches: 5.

This chain joins TRBV19 and TRBJ2-1, with D possibly TRBD1 on 5 matching bases. V dropped 5 bases and J dropped 9 bases, with 14 bases sitting between them. CDR3 length: 13 amino acids. Germline CDR1 LNHDA, CDR2 SQIVND (reference sequence). The CDR3 reads CASSRYQGFEQFF. CDR3 bases: TGTGCCAGTAGTCGATACCAGGGTTTTGAGCAGTTCTTC.

V gene TRBV18 combines with J gene TRBJ1-1; D unresolved. The V gene's germline CDR1 is KGHSH and CDR2 LQKENI. V lost 4 bases and J 5 bases, leaving 11 bases between the germline ends. The CDR3 is made up of 13 amino acids. CDR3 loop: CASSLGDGTEAFF. CDR3 DNA: TGTGCCAGCTCACTCGGGGATGGTACTGAAGCTTTCTTT. The full variable domain, in which reference TRBV18 and TRBJ1-1 provide the parts outside the CDR3, is NAGVMQNPRHLVRRRGQEARLRCSPMKGHSHVYWYRQLPEEGLKFMVYLQKENIIDESGMPKERFSAEFPKEGPSILRIQQVVRGDSAAYFCASSLGDGTEAFFGQGTRLTVV.

This chain connects TRBV2 to TRBJ2-7; the match to TRBD2 covers 7 bases. J was trimmed by 6 bases and V by 8 bases; bases with no gene match: 22. Germline-derived CDR1 and CDR2 are SNHLY and FYNNEI. The CDR3 has 17 residues. The CDR3 DNA is TGTGCCAGCTCGAAAGTTGCGACTAAGCGGGGTCCCCTCGAGCAGTACTTC. Residues: CASSKVATKRGPLEQYF.

The V call is TRBV8-2, the J call TRBJ2-6. TRBV8-2 constitutes a pseudogene. There are 16 residues in the CDR3. The CDR3 sequence: CGIILKAQSRANVLTF. The CDR3 DNA reads as TGTGGCATCATTTTGAAGGCACAAAGTCGGGCCAACGTCCTGACTTTC.

This clone was picked up one time. V and J are TRBV7-8 and TRBJ1-5, with 11 bases that match TRBD1. After removal of 1 base from V and 6 bases from J, the junction contained 11 bases not matched to a gene. This CDR3 comprises 18 residues. Germline V CDR1 and CDR2: SGHVS, FQNEAQ. CDR3 nucleotide sequence: TGTGCCAGCAGCTTAGGGTCCTGGACAGGGGGCCGAGTTCAGCCCCAGCATTTT. Translated, it gives CASSLGSWTGGRVQPQHF.

V and J are TRBV29-1 and TRBJ2-2, with 9 bases aligning to TRBD1. Losses at the gene ends were 5 bases for V and 8 bases for J; bases not matched to a gene: 6. The CDR3 spans 13 residues. CDR1 is SQVTM, CDR2 ANQGSEA, per germline. CDR3 sequence reads: CSVNRGLRGELFF. The CDR3, as DNA: TGCAGCGTTAACAGGGGGCTAAGGGGGGAGCTGTTTTTT.

The chain recombines TRBV6-6 with TRBJ2-2; D might be TRBD2 (5 bases). Trimming left V 10 bases short and J 3 bases short, with 12 bases between. There are 13 residues in the CDR3. Germline V gene data show CDR1 as MNHNY and CDR2 as SVGAGI (reference sequence). The CDR3 loop is CAIRGMDTGELFF. The CDR3 DNA is TGTGCCATCCGAGGGATGGACACCGGGGAGCTGTTTTTT.

The chain carries TRBV10-3 and TRBJ2-5; 13 positions match TRBD2. The trim removed 5 bases at V and 5 bases at J, leaving 5 bases unmatched. Per the germline V gene, CDR1 is ENHRY and CDR2 is SYGVKD. The CDR3 has 15 residues. CDR3 amino acids: CAISMTSGGFETQYF. CDR3 in DNA: TGTGCCATCAGTATGACTAGCGGGGGGTTTGAGACCCAGTACTTC.

This clone has just a few counts. The rearrangement links TRBV5-1 to TRBJ2-6; TRBD2 agrees at 7 bases. CDR1 SGHRS and CDR2 YFSETQ come from the germline V gene. The ends lost 7 bases at V and 5 bases at J; junction bases unmatched: 9. This CDR3 contains 15 residues. The CDR3 bases are TGCGCCAGCGGGGAGGGAGTAGTGAGGGCCAACGTCCTGACTTTC. This gives the protein CASGEGVVRANVLTF.

The V call is TRBV7-9, the J call TRBJ2-3, with TRBD2 identical over 11 bases. This CDR3 contains 16 residues. V shed 5 bases and J 8 bases; nucleotides not matched to a gene: 12. Germline CDR1 SEHNR, CDR2 FQNEAQ (reference sequence). CDR3 in DNA: TGTGCCAGCAGCCCACGTATAGCGGGGGGGCTCGGTACGCAGTATTTT. It codes for CASSPRIAGGLGTQYF.

The chain employs TRBV10-3 and TRBJ2-3; D gene unclear. The germline V gene encodes CDR1 ENHRY and CDR2 SYGVKD. Trimming shortened V by 0 bases and J by 4 bases, and 11 bases separated the two germline ends. The CDR3 totals 15 residues. CDR3 DNA sequence: TGTGCCATCAGTGAGTCGGAAGGGTTTGCAGATACGCAGTATTTT. The encoded protein is CAISESEGFADTQYF.

This clone came up a few times. The CDR3: CASSLDRDGRTYEQYF. CDR3 sequence (DNA): TGTGCCAGCAGCTTAGACCGGGACGGACGAACCTACGAGCAGTACTTC. The genes are TRBV7-9 and TRBJ2-7; D could derive from TRBD1 or TRBD2 (5 bases each). This CDR3 is 16 amino acids long. V was pared by 1 base and J by 2 bases, with 15 bases between. Germline CDR1 SEHNR, CDR2 FQNEAQ (reference sequence). Full variable domain (remainder filled in from reference TRBV7-9 and TRBJ2-7): DTGVSQNPRHKITKRGQNVTFRCDPISEHNRLYWYRQTLGQGPEFLTYFQNEAQLEKSRLLSDRFSAERPKGSFSTLEIQRTEQGDSAMYLCASSLDRDGRTYEQYFGPGTRLTVT.

V usage is TRBV13 and J usage is TRBJ1-2, with D possibly being TRBD1 (6 bases). CDR3 length: 15 residues. V was shortened by 6 bases and J by 3 bases, with 17 bases between the two germline ends. Germline lookup yields CDR1 PRHDT and CDR2 FYEKMQ (reference sequence). Here the CDR3 DNA reads TGTGCCAGCAGTGACCCCTCGGCAGGGGACTATGGCTACACCTTC. This translates into CASSDPSAGDYGYTF.

The chain carries TRBV9 and TRBJ1-4; a weak D match, TRBD1 (6 bases). The length of the CDR3 is 17 residues. V was shortened by 0 bases and J by 0 bases, with 12 bases between the two germline ends. CDR1 and CDR2 (germline): SGDLS, YYNGEE. CDR3 nucleotides: TGTGCCAGCAGCGTAGGCCCAGGGGCTCCAACTAATGAAAAACTGTTTTTT. Translated: CASSVGPGAPTNEKLFF.

V and J are TRBV6-5 and TRBJ1-3; D uncertain. The CDR3 runs 13 residues. The ends were cut back, 5 bases at V and 4 bases at J, with 9 bases in the middle. Germline V lookup: CDR1 MNHEY, CDR2 SVGAGI. The DNA for the CDR3 is TGTGCCAGCAGTCAAATCGCGGGAAACACCATATATTTT. It is translated as CASSQIAGNTIYF.

The chain carries TRBV27 and TRBJ2-7; D is ambiguous. The CDR3 has 13 residues. Germline V CDR1 and CDR2: MNHEY, SMNVEV (reference sequence). Trimming took 2 bases from V and 5 from J, leaving 10 bases between them. The CDR3 protein is CASSLLVGDEQYF. The CDR3 nucleotides read TGTGCCAGCAGTTTACTAGTTGGTGACGAGCAGTACTTC.

Comment on this clone: Its ends do not fully match the called genes, so a read error is possible. This chain links TRBV11-1 with TRBJ2-3; 9 bases line up with TRBD2. The germline V gene has CDR1 SGHAT and CDR2 FQDESV (reference sequence). This CDR3 has 14 residues. CDR3 loop: CASSLWRGPSGELF. Here the CDR3 DNA reads TGTGCCAGCAGCCTCTGGCGGGGGCCTAGCGGGGAGCTTTTT.

This clone is labeled as large. The CDR3 here is CASSHRPATGELFF. CDR3 coding DNA: TGTGCCAGCAGCCACCGACCAGCTACCGGGGAGCTGTTTTTT. The V gene is TRBV7-3, the J gene TRBJ2-2; D unclear. CDR1 SGHTA and CDR2 FQGTGA come from the germline V gene. This CDR3 is 14 amino acids long. With 5 bases removed from V and 5 bases from J, the gap between germline ends came to 12 bases.

This clone occurred a few times. The rearrangement links TRBV2 to TRBJ1-2; 9 bases match TRBD1. Germline loops: CDR1 SNHLY, CDR2 FYNNEI. V shed 6 bases, J shed 5 bases, and the junction held 7 bases outside the gene matches. This CDR3 contains 14 residues. For the CDR3, the DNA is TGTGCCAGCAGGAGGGAGACAGGGGGTTATGGCTACACCTTC. Encoded protein: CASRRETGGYGYTF.

This chain joins TRBV4-1 and TRBJ1-5, with a weak D call TRBD1 (6 bases). Germline V gene data show CDR1 as MGHRA and CDR2 as YSYEKL. Trimming shortened V by 1 base and J by 6 bases, and 10 bases separated the two germline ends. This CDR3 contains 14 residues. The CDR3 DNA follows: TGCGCCAGCAGCCAAGGGGGGGGCTTTCAGCCCCAGCATTTT. Protein sequence: CASSQGGGFQPQHF.

Remarks on this clone: This sample includes further DNA sequences coding for the same CDR3. The chain couples TRBV6-6 to TRBJ2-2; maybe TRBD1 (5 bases). The CDR3 is 13 residues long. Trimming cost V 3 bases and J 6 bases, with 8 bases left between them. Germline CDR1 reads MNHNY; CDR2 reads SVGAGI (reference sequence). The CDR3 bases are TGTGCCAGCAGTTATACAGGTGCCGGGGAGCTGTTTTTT. It is translated as CASSYTGAGELFF.

The CDR3 DNA reads as TGTGCCAGCCAGACTCAGACAGGGAGTACCCGGGAGCTGTTTTTT. This codes for CASQTQTGSTRELFF. The rearrangement joins TRBV6-1 to TRBJ2-2, with TRBD1 identical over 7 bases. The CDR3 covers 15 residues. The germline V gene encodes CDR1 MNHNS and CDR2 SASEGT. Unmatched junction bases numbered 15, after V lost 8 bases and J lost 9 bases.

This clone was picked up a small number of times. The CDR3 sequence is CASGRGGAIREQFF. CDR3 sequence (DNA): TGTGCCAGCGGGCGCGGGGGGGCAATTCGTGAGCAGTTCTTC. The chain has TRBV6-1 and TRBJ2-1; 9 positions agree with TRBD2. This CDR3 region has 14 residues. After removal of 8 bases from V and 9 bases from J, the junction contained 11 bases not matched to a gene. The germline gives CDR1 MNHNS, CDR2 SASEGT.

The count of this clone is one. The gene calls are TRBV9 and TRBJ2-1, with 8 bases lining up with TRBD1. The CDR3 runs 13 residues. V shed 3 bases, J shed 9 bases, and the junction held 5 bases outside the gene matches. CDR1 is SGDLS, CDR2 YYNGEE, per germline. CDR3 bases: TGTGCCAGCAGCGGGACAGGGTACGGTGAGCAGTTCTTC. This gives the protein CASSGTGYGEQFF.